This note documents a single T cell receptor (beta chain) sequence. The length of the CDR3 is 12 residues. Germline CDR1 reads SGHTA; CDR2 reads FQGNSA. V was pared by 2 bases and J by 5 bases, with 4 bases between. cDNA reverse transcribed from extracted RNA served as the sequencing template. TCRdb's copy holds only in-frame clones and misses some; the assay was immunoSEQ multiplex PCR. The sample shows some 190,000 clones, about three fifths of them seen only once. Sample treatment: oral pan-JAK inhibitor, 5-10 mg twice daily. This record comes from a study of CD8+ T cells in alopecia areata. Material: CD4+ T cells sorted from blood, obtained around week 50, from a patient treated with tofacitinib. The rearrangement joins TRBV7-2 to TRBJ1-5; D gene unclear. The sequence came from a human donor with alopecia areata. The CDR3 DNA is TGTGCCAGCAGCTTATTGGATCAGCCCCAGCATTTT. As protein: CASSLLDQPQHF. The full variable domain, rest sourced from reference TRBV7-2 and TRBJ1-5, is GAGVSQSPSNKVTEKGKDVELRCDPISGHTALYWYRQSLGQGLEFLIYFQGNSAPDKSGLPSDRFSAERTGGSVSTLTIQRTQQEDSAVYLCASSLLDQPQHFGDGTRLSIL.